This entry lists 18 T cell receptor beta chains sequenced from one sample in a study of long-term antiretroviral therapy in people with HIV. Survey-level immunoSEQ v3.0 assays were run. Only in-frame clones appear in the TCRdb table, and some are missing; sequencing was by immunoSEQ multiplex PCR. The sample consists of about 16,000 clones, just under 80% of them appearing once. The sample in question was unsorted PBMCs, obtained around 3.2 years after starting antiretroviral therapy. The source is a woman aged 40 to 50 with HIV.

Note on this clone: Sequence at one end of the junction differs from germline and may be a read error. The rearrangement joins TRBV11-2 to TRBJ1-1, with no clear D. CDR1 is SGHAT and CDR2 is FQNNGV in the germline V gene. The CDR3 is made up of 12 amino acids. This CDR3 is CASSVRGSEAFF. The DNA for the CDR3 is TGTGCCAGCAGCGTCCGTGGGTCTGAGGCTTTCTTT. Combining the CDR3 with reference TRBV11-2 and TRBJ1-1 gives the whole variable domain EAGVAQSPRYKIIEKRQSVAFWCNPISGHATLYWYQQILGQGPKLLIQFQNNGVVDDSQLPKDRFSAERLKGVDSTLKIQPAKLEDSAVYLCASSVRGSEAFFGQGTRLTVV.

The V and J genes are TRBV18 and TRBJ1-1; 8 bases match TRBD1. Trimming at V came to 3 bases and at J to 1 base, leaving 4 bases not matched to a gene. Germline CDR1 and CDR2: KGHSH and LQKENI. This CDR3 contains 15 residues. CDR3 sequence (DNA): TGTGCCAGCTCACCGGACAGGGTATCGAACACTGAAGCTTTCTTT. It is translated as CASSPDRVSNTEAFF.

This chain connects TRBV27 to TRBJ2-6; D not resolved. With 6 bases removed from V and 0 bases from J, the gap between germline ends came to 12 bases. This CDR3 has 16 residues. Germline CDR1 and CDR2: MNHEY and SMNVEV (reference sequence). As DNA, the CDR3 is TGTGCCAGCAGATCCGACTCCTACTCTGGGGCCAACGTCCTGACTTTC. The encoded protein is CASRSDSYSGANVLTF.

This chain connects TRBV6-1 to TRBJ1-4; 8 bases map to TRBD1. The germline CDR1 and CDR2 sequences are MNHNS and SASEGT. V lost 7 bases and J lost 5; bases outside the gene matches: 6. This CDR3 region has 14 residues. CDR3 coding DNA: TGTGCCAGCAATGGACAGGGTTCAAATGAAAAACTGTTTTTT. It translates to CASNGQGSNEKLFF.

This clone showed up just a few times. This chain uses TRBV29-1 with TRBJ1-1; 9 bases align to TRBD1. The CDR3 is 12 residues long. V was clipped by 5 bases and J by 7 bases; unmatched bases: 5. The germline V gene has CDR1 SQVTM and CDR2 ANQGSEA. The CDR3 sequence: CSVPGQGNEAFF. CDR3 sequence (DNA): TGCAGCGTTCCGGGACAGGGTAATGAAGCTTTCTTT. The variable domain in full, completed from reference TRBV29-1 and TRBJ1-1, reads SAVISQKPSRDICQRGTSLTIQCQVDSQVTMMFWYRQQPGQSLTLIATANQGSEATYESGFVIDKFPISRPNLTFSTLTVSNMSPEDSSIYLCSVPGQGNEAFFGQGTRLTVV.

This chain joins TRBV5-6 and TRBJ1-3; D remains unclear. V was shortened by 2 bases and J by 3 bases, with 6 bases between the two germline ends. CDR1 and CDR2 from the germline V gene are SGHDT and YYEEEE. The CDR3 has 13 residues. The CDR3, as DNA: TGTGCCAGCAGCTTCGACCTTGGAAACACCATATATTTT. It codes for CASSFDLGNTIYF.

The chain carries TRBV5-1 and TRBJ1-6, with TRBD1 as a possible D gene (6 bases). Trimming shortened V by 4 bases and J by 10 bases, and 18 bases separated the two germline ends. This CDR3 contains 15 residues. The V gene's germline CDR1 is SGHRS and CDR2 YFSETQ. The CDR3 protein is CASSLDGGVGSPLHF. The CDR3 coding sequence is TGCGCCAGCAGCCTGGACGGGGGCGTGGGGTCACCCCTCCACTTT. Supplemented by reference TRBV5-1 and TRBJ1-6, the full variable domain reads KAGVTQTPRYLIKTRGQQVTLSCSPISGHRSVSWYQQTPGQGLQFLFEYFSETQRNKGNFPGRFSGRQFSNSRSEMNVSTLELGDSALYLCASSLDGGVGSPLHFGNGTRLTVT.

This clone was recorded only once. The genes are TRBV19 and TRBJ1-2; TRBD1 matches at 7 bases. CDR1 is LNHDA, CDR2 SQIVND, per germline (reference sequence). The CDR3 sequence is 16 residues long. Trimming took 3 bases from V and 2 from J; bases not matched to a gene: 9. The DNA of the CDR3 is TGTGCCAGTAGTATTCAGGGGGGGGAACCAAACTATGGCTACACCTTC. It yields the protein CASSIQGGEPNYGYTF.

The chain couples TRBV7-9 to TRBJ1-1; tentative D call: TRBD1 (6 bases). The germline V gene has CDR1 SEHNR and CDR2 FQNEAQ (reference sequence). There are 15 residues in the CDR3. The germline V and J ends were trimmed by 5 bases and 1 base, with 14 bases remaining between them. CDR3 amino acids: CASSDRSQGNTEAFF. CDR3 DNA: TGTGCCAGCAGCGATAGATCACAGGGGAACACTGAAGCTTTCTTT.

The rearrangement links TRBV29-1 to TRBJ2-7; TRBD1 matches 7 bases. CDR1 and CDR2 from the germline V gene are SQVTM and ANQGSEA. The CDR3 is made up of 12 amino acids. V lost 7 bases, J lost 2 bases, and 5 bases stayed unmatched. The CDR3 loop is CSAWTGPYEQYF. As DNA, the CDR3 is TGCAGCGCCTGGACAGGTCCCTACGAGCAGTACTTC.

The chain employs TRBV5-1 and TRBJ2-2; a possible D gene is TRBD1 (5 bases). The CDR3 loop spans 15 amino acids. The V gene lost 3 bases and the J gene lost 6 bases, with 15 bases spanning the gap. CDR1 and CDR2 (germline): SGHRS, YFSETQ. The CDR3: CASSSIADKAGELFF. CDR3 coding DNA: TGCGCCAGCAGCTCGATCGCGGACAAAGCCGGGGAGCTGTTTTTT.

The CDR3, as DNA: TGTGCCTGGAGTGAAGCAGGGCAGACCCAGTACTTC. Translation gives CAWSEAGQTQYF. The chain combines TRBV30 with TRBJ2-5, with a tentative D call TRBD1 (5 bases). CDR1 and CDR2 from the germline V gene are GTSNPN and SVGIG (reference sequence). The CDR3 has 12 amino acids. Trimming removed 1 base from V and 6 bases from J, with 9 bases in between.

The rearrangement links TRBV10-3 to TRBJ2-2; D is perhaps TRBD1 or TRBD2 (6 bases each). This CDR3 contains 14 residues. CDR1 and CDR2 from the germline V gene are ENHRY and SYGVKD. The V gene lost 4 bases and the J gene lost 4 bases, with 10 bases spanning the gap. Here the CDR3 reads CAISGGDTTGELFF. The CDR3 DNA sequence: TGTGCCATCAGTGGGGGGGACACCACCGGGGAGCTGTTTTTT.

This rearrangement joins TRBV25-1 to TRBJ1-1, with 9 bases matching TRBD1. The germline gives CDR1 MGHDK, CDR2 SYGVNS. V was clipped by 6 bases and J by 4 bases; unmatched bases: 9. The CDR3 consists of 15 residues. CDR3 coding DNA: TGTGCCAGCAGCCCGGCAACAGGGGGCTTCACTGAAGCTTTCTTT. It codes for CASSPATGGFTEAFF.

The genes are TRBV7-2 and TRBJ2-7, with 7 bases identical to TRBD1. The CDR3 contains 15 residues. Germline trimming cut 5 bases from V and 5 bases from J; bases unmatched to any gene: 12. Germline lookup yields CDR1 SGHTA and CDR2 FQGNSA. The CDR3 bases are TGTGCCAGCAGCCCCAGGGACAGCAGCACGAACGAGCAGTACTTC. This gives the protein CASSPRDSSTNEQYF.

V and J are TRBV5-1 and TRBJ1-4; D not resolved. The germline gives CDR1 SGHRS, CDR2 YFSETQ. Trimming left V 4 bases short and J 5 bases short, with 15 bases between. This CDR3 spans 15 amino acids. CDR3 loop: CASSPIEGMNEKLFF. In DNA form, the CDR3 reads TGCGCCAGCAGCCCCATAGAGGGTATGAATGAAAAACTGTTTTTT.

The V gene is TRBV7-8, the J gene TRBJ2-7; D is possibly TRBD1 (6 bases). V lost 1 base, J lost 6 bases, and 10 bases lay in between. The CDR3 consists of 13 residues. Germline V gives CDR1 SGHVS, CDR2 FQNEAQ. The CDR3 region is CASSLGGLSEQYF. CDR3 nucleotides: TGTGCCAGCAGCTTAGGGGGGCTCTCCGAGCAGTACTTC.

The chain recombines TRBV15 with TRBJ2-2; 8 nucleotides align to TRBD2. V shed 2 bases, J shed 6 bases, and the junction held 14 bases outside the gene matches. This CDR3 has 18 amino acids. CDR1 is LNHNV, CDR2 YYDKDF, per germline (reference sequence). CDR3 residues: CATSRSGLVKLRAGELFF. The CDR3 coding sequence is TGTGCCACCAGCAGATCGGGACTAGTCAAATTGCGCGCCGGGGAGCTGTTTTTT.